A single sample gave rise to the 8 T cell receptor beta chains below, sequenced in a study of control samples from healthy donors and cancer patients. Profiling relied on immunoSEQ multiplex PCR, and the TCRdb table lists in-frame clones only, not all of them. The table shows some 130,000 clones, with about nine tenths occurring only once. The specimen was blood. Source of these receptors: a woman in her 50s in good health.

V and J are TRBV12-3 or TRBV12-4 and TRBJ2-3; no clear D gene. The germline V and J ends were trimmed by 5 bases and 4 bases, with 10 bases remaining between them. This CDR3 contains 13 residues. DNA for the CDR3: TGTGCCAGCAGTCGTGACAAGGCAGATACGCAGTATTTT. It codes for CASSRDKADTQYF.

This chain connects TRBV5-6 to TRBJ2-1; tentative D call: TRBD2 (6 bases). The CDR3 contains 13 residues. Germline CDR1 is SGHDT and CDR2 is YYEEEE. Trimming cost V 4 bases and J 6 bases, with 11 bases left between them. This CDR3 is CASSLTRGNEQFF. The CDR3 nucleotides are TGTGCCAGCAGCCTGACGCGGGGCAATGAGCAGTTCTTC.

The chain links TRBV5-4 to TRBJ2-3, with D possibly being TRBD1 (6 bases). Germline V gene sequence: CDR1 SGHNT, CDR2 YYREEE (reference sequence). V was pared by 4 bases and J by 5 bases, with 20 bases between. The CDR3 length is 16 residues. The CDR3 sequence is CASSPDQGPRGDTQYF. The CDR3 region has the DNA TGTGCCAGCAGCCCCGATCAGGGGCCCCGGGGAGATACGCAGTATTTT.

The chain couples TRBV5-6 to TRBJ2-4; D is uncertain. Per the germline V gene, CDR1 is SGHDT and CDR2 is YYEEEE. The V and J ends lost 2 bases and 0 bases respectively, with 12 bases between them. CDR3 length: 16 amino acids. In DNA, the CDR3 is TGTGCCAGCAGCTTTAGAAGTTCGATAGCCAAAAACATTCAGTACTTC. Translating it yields CASSFRSSIAKNIQYF. The variable domain in full, completed from reference TRBV5-6 and TRBJ2-4, reads DAGVTQSPTHLIKTRGQQVTLRCSPKSGHDTVSWYQQALGQGPQFIFQYYEEEERQRGNFPDRFSGHQFPNYSSELNVNALLLGDSALYLCASSFRSSIAKNIQYFGAGTRLSVL.

The V call is TRBV15, the J call TRBJ2-5; tentatively, D is TRBD1 or TRBD2 (5 bases each). Germline CDR1 and CDR2: LNHNV and YYDKDF (reference sequence). V was pared by 5 bases and J by 0 bases, with 13 bases between. The CDR3 has 15 amino acids. CDR3 in amino acids: CATSATGTNQETQYF. As DNA, the CDR3 is TGTGCCACCAGCGCTACCGGGACGAACCAAGAGACCCAGTACTTC.

V is TRBV6-5 and J is TRBJ2-1, with D uncertain. V lost 3 bases to trimming and J lost 6 bases, with 12 bases between them. This CDR3 is built from 14 residues. The V gene's germline CDR1 is MNHEY and CDR2 SVGAGI. CDR3 nucleotide sequence: TGTGCCAGCAGTTATTCGGGCTTTGGCAATGAGCAGTTCTTC. Residues: CASSYSGFGNEQFF.

The genes are TRBV2 and TRBJ2-2; weak D call: TRBD2 (5 bases). Germline values: CDR1 SNHLY, CDR2 FYNNEI. Trimming left V 6 bases short and J 4 bases short, with 21 bases between. The CDR3 spans 17 residues. The CDR3, as DNA: TGTGCCAGCAGGGAGGTGGGTAGCCGCGAGGGCACCGGGGAGCTGTTTTTT. Its protein is CASREVGSREGTGELFF.

The chain combines TRBV28 with TRBJ2-1; 8 bases match TRBD1. J gave up 0 bases and V 6 bases, and 10 bases lay outside the gene matches. Germline loops: CDR1 MDHEN, CDR2 SYDVKM. This CDR3 is built from 17 residues. The CDR3 DNA follows: TGTGCCAGCAGCCTTTTACTAGGGACAGGCTCCTACAATGAGCAGTTCTTC. Residues: CASSLLLGTGSYNEQFF.